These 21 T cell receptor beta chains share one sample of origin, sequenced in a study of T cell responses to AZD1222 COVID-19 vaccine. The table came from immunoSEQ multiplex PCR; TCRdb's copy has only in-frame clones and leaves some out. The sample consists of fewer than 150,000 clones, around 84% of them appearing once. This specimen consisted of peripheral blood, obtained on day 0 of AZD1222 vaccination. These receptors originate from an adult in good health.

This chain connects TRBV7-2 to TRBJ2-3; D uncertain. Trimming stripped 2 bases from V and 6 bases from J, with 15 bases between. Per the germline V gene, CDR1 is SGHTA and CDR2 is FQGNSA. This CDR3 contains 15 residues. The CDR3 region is CASSLTVATGDTQYF. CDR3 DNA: TGTGCCAGCAGCTTAACAGTTGCGACCGGGGATACGCAGTATTTT. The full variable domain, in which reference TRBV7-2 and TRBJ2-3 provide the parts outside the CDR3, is GAGVSQSPSNKVTEKGKDVELRCDPISGHTALYWYRQSLGQGLEFLIYFQGNSAPDKSGLPSDRFSAERTGGSVSTLTIQRTQQEDSAVYLCASSLTVATGDTQYFGPGTRLTVL.

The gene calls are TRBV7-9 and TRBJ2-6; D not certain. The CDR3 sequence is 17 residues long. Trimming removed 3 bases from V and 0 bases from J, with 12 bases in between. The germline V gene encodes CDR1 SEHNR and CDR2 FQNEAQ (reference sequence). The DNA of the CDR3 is TGTGCCAGCAGCTTGAGCATTTTCGACTCTGGGGCCAACGTCCTGACTTTC. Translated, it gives CASSLSIFDSGANVLTF. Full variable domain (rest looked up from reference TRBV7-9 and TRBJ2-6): DTGVSQNPRHKITKRGQNVTFRCDPISEHNRLYWYRQTLGQGPEFLTYFQNEAQLEKSRLLSDRFSAERPKGSFSTLEIQRTEQGDSAMYLCASSLSIFDSGANVLTFGAGSRLTVL.

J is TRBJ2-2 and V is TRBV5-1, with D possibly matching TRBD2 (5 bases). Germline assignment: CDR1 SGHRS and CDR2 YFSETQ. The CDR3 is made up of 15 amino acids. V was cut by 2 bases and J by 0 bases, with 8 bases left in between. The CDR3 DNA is TGCGCCAGCAGCTTATCGGGGACGAACACCGGGGAGCTGTTTTTT. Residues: CASSLSGTNTGELFF.

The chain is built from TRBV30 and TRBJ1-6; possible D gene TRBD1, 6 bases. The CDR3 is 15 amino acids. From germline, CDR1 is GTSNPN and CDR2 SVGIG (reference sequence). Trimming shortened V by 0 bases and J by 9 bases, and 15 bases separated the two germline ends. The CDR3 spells CAWSVLGGPSSPLHF. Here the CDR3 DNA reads TGTGCCTGGAGTGTACTGGGGGGCCCCTCTTCACCCCTCCACTTT.

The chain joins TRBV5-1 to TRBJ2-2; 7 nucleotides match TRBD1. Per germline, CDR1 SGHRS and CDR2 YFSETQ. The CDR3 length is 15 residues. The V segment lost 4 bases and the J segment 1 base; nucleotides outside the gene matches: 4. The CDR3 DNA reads TGCGCCAGCAGCCCGAGGGGGCTGAACACCGGGGAGCTGTTTTTT. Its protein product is CASSPRGLNTGELFF.

The CDR3 DNA sequence: TGTGCCAGTAGTATAGCCCGGCCAGGGCGGACTTCACCCCTCCACTTT. It yields the protein CASSIARPGRTSPLHF. This chain uses TRBV19 with TRBJ1-6; D may be TRBD1 (5 bases). There are 16 residues in the CDR3. V dropped 1 base and J dropped 9 bases, with 16 bases sitting between them. Germline assignment: CDR1 LNHDA and CDR2 SQIVND (reference sequence).

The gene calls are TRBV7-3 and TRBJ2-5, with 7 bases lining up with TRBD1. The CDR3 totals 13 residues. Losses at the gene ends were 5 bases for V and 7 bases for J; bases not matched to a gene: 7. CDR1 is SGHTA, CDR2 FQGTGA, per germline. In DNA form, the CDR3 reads TGTGCCAGCAGCCAGGACAGGCCAGGGACCCAGTACTTC. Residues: CASSQDRPGTQYF.

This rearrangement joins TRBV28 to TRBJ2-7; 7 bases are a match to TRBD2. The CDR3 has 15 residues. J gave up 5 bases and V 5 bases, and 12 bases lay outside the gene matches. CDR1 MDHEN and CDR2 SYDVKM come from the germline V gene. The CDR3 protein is CASSALGAGAHEQYF. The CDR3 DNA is TGTGCCAGCAGTGCCTTAGGGGCGGGAGCCCACGAGCAGTACTTC.

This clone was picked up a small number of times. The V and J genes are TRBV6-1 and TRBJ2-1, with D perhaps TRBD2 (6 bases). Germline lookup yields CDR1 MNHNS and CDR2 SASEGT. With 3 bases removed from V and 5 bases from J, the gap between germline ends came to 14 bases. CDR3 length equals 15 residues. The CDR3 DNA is TGTGCCAGCAGTGACCTCCCGCTAGCGAACAATGAGCAGTTCTTC. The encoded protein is CASSDLPLANNEQFF.

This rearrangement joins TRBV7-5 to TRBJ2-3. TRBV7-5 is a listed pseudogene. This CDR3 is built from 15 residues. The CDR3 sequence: CVRSLPPLSTDTQYF. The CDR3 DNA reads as TGTGTCAGAAGCTTACCACCCTTAAGCACAGATACGCAGTATTTT.

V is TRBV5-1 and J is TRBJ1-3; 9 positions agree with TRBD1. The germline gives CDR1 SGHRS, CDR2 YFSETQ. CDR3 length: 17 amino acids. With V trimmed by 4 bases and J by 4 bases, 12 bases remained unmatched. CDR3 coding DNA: TGCGCCAGCAGCGCGGGACAGGGTCTTAGCGGAGGAAACACCATATATTTT. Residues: CASSAGQGLSGGNTIYF.

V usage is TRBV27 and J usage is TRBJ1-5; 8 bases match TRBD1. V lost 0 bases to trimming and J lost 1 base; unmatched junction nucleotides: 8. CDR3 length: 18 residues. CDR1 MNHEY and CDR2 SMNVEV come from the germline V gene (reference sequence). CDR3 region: CASSLSTGAVLSNQPQHF. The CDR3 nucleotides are TGTGCCAGCAGTTTATCGACAGGGGCTGTTTTGAGCAATCAGCCCCAGCATTTT.

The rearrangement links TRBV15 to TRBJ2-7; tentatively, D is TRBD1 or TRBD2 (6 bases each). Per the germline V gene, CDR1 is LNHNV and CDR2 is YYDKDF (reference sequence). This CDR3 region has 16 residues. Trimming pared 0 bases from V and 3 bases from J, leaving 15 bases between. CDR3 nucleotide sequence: TGTGCCACCAGCAGAGAGGGGGGCAGAGCATACTACGAGCAGTACTTC. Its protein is CATSREGGRAYYEQYF.

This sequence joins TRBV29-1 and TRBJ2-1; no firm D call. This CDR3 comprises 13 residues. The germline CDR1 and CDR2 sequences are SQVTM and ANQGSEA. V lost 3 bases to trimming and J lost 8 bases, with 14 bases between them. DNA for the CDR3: TGCAGCGTTGACCCTTATTCGCCCCATGAGCAGTTCTTC. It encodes CSVDPYSPHEQFF.

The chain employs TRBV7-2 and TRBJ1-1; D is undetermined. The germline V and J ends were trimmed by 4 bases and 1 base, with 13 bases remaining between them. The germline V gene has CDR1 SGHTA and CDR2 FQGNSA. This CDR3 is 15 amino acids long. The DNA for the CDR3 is TGTGCCAGCAGCTATGACGGCGATCGGAACACTGAAGCTTTCTTT. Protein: CASSYDGDRNTEAFF.

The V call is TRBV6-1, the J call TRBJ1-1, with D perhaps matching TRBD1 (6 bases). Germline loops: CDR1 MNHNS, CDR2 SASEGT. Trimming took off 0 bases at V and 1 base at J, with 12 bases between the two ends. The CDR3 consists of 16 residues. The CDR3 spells CASSEAHGGSNTEAFF. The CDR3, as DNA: TGTGCCAGCAGTGAAGCGCATGGGGGCTCGAACACTGAAGCTTTCTTT.

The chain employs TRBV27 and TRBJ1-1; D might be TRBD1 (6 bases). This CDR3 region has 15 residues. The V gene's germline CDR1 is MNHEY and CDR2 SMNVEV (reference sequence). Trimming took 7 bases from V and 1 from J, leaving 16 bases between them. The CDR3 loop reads CASKREGHPNTEAFF. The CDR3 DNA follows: TGTGCCAGCAAGAGGGAGGGACACCCGAACACTGAAGCTTTCTTT.

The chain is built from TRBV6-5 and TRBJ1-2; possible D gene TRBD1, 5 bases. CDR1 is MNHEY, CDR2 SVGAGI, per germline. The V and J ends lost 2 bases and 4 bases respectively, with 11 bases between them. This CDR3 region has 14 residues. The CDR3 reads CASSYTGRGYGYTF. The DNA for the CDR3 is TGTGCCAGCAGTTACACGGGGCGAGGCTATGGCTACACCTTC.

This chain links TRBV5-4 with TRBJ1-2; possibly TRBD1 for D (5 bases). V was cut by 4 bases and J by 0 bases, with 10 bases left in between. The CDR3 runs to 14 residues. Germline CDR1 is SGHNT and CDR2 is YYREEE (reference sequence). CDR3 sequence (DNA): TGTGCCAGCAGCCCTCAACAGGCTAACTATGGCTACACCTTC. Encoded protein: CASSPQQANYGYTF.

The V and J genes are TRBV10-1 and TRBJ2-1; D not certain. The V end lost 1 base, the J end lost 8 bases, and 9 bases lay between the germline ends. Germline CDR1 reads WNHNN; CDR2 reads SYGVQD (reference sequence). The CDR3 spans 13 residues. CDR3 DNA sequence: TGCGCCAGCAGTGAGTTGGTGCGCGATGAGCAGTTCTTC. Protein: CASSELVRDEQFF.

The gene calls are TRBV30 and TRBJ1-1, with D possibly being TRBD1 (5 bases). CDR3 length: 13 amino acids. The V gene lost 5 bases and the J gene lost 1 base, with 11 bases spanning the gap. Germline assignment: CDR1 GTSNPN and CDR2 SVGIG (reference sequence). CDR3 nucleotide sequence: TGTGCCTGGGGGCGACAGACGAACACTGAAGCTTTCTTT. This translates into CAWGRQTNTEAFF.